The clone carrying this TCR beta chain was seen repeatedly, ten times or more. Regarding time point: pre-sensitization, week 0. Specified treatment: therapeutic diphenylcyclopropenone sensitization with weekly scalp DPC. TCRdb reprocessed the RACE reads with MiXCR, giving one entry per CDR3 protein. The sample shows under 110,000 distinct CDR3 sequences, roughly an eighth of them seen only once. J gave up 4 bases and V 0 bases, and 21 bases lay outside the gene matches. The germline V gene encodes CDR1 DFQATT and CDR2 SNEGSKA (reference sequence). The CDR3 is 20 residues long. These data are taken from a study of human T cells and chemical hapten exposure.

The material was whole blood, obtained in connection with sensitization to the hapten diphenylcyclopropenone (DPC). V and J are TRBV20-1 and TRBJ2-7, with 10 bases aligning to TRBD2. This receptor was obtained from a woman in her forties or fifties with alopecia areata. Some clones in this sample may be carry-over from other donors' samples. In DNA, the CDR3 is TGCAGTGCTAGAGATTCACCCCGCCCCCCAACTAGCGGGAAATTGTACGAGCAGTACTTC. Amino acid sequence: CSARDSPRPPTSGKLYEQYF.